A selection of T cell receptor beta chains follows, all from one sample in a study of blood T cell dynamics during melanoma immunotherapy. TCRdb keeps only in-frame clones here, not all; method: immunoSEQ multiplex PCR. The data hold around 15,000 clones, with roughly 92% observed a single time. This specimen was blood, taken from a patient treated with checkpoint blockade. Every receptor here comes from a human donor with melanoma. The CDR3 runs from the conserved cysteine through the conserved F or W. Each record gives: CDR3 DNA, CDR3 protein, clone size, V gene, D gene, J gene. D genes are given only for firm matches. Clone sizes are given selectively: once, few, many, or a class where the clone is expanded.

CDR3nt: TGTGCCAGCAGCCGACTGGGGGGAGACTATGGCTACACCTTC; CDR3aa: CASSRLGGDYGYTF; abundance: .; v_gene: TRBV7-2; d_gene: .; j_gene: TRBJ1-2
CDR3nt: TGTGCCAGCAGTAAAAAGGGTCTGAACACTGAAGCTTTCTTT; CDR3aa: CASSKKGLNTEAFF; abundance: .; v_gene: TRBV6-1; d_gene: .; j_gene: TRBJ1-1
CDR3nt: TGTGCCATCCCAGGGGTCCCGAATGAGCAGTTCTTC; CDR3aa: CAIPGVPNEQFF; abundance: .; v_gene: TRBV6-5; d_gene: .; j_gene: TRBJ2-1
CDR3nt: TGTGCCAGCAGCCAAGATCGACCGGGAGGTGGAAACACCATATATTTT; CDR3aa: CASSQDRPGGGNTIYF; abundance: .; v_gene: TRBV14; d_gene: .; j_gene: TRBJ1-3
CDR3nt: TGTGCCAGCAGGGCCAGGAAGGAGGAGCAGTACTTC; CDR3aa: CASRARKEEQYF; abundance: .; v_gene: TRBV28; d_gene: .; j_gene: TRBJ2-7
CDR3nt: TGTGCCAGCAGCCCGGGACTAGCGGGGGGATTACGCGCTTTTTTT; CDR3aa: CASSPGLAGGLRAFF; abundance: .; v_gene: TRBV7-9; d_gene: TRBD2; j_gene: TRBJ2-3
CDR3nt: TGTGCCAGCCTGTCACAGCCCCAGCATTTT; CDR3aa: CASLSQPQHF; abundance: .; v_gene: TRBV27; d_gene: .; j_gene: TRBJ1-5
CDR3nt: TGTGCCAGCAGCTTAGGTCGGGTCGCGAACACCGGGGAGCTGTTTTTT; CDR3aa: CASSLGRVANTGELFF; abundance: .; v_gene: TRBV7-9; d_gene: .; j_gene: TRBJ2-2
CDR3nt: TGTGCCAGTAGGAACCCCGGGCACAATCAGCCCCAGCATTTT; CDR3aa: CASRNPGHNQPQHF; abundance: .; v_gene: TRBV19; d_gene: .; j_gene: TRBJ1-5
CDR3nt: TGTGCCAGCAGTACCGGGACAGGATCCTATGGCTACACCTTC; CDR3aa: CASSTGTGSYGYTF; abundance: .; v_gene: TRBV6-1; d_gene: TRBD1; j_gene: TRBJ1-2
CDR3nt: TGTGCCAGCAGCTTGGTTAGCGGCCAAGAGACCCAGTACTTC; CDR3aa: CASSLVSGQETQYF; abundance: .; v_gene: TRBV5-6; d_gene: .; j_gene: TRBJ2-5
CDR3nt: TGTGCCAGCAGCCATCCGGGACTAGCGGTCGAAGAGCAGTACTTC; CDR3aa: CASSHPGLAVEEQYF; abundance: .; v_gene: TRBV7-6; d_gene: TRBD2; j_gene: TRBJ2-7
CDR3nt: TGTGCCAGCAGCCTCAGGGACAGGGATGAAAAACTGTTTTTT; CDR3aa: CASSLRDRDEKLFF; abundance: once; v_gene: TRBV7-9; d_gene: TRBD1; j_gene: TRBJ1-4
CDR3nt: TGTGCCAGTAAGGAGGGGGGCGGGGCCAACGTCCTGACTTTC; CDR3aa: CASKEGGGANVLTF; abundance: .; v_gene: TRBV19; d_gene: .; j_gene: TRBJ2-6
CDR3nt: TGTGCCAGCAGTGATATAGCAGTAAACACAGATACGCAGTATTTT; CDR3aa: CASSDIAVNTDTQYF; abundance: .; v_gene: TRBV6-1; d_gene: .; j_gene: TRBJ2-3
CDR3nt: TGCGCCAGCAGCACTTCAGAACCACAAAGTCGGGCCAACGTCCTGACTTTC; CDR3aa: CASSTSEPQSRANVLTF; abundance: .; v_gene: TRBV4-1; d_gene: .; j_gene: TRBJ2-6
CDR3nt: TGTGCCAGCATCCTGGACCGTGCAACTAATGAAAAACTGTTTTTT; CDR3aa: CASILDRATNEKLFF; abundance: once; v_gene: TRBV2; d_gene: .; j_gene: TRBJ1-4
CDR3nt: TGTGCCAGTAGTATTGATCGGACAGATCGGGGCTACACCTTC; CDR3aa: CASSIDRTDRGYTF; abundance: once; v_gene: TRBV19; d_gene: .; j_gene: TRBJ1-2
CDR3nt: TGTGCCTGGAGTGAAACTAATGGCTACACCTTC; CDR3aa: CAWSETNGYTF; abundance: .; v_gene: TRBV30; d_gene: .; j_gene: TRBJ1-2
CDR3nt: TGTGCCAGCAGCTTGTTACAAGAGCAGTTCTTC; CDR3aa: CASSLLQEQFF; abundance: .; v_gene: TRBV5-4; d_gene: .; j_gene: TRBJ2-1
CDR3nt: TGTGCCATCAGTGAGTCTCAGCTCCCGGGCTACGAGCAGTACTTC; CDR3aa: CAISESQLPGYEQYF; abundance: .; v_gene: TRBV10-3; d_gene: .; j_gene: TRBJ2-7
CDR3nt: TGTGCCAGCAGCTTAGAACGGGGTAGGGAAAAACTGTTTTTT; CDR3aa: CASSLERGREKLFF; abundance: .; v_gene: TRBV7-9; d_gene: .; j_gene: TRBJ1-4
CDR3nt: TGTGCCAGCAGCCAAGGACTAGCGGGAGGAGTAGGCACCGGGGAGCTGTTTTTT; CDR3aa: CASSQGLAGGVGTGELFF; abundance: .; v_gene: TRBV4-2; d_gene: TRBD2; j_gene: TRBJ2-2
CDR3nt: TGTGCCAGCAGCTTAATAGCGCAATCCTACAATGAGCAGTTCTTC; CDR3aa: CASSLIAQSYNEQFF; abundance: .; v_gene: TRBV7-9; d_gene: .; j_gene: TRBJ2-1
CDR3nt: TGTGCCAGCAGCTTGGGGAGGGGGCGAGATGAGACCCAGTACTTC; CDR3aa: CASSLGRGRDETQYF; abundance: .; v_gene: TRBV5-4; d_gene: .; j_gene: TRBJ2-5
CDR3nt: TGTGCCAGCAGTTTAGGGGGGGTCGGCTCACCCCTCCACTTT; CDR3aa: CASSLGGVGSPLHF; abundance: .; v_gene: TRBV28; d_gene: .; j_gene: TRBJ1-6
CDR3nt: TGTGCCAGCAGTTTATTGGAGGGAGGCCCTGGGGCCAACGTCCTGACTTTC; CDR3aa: CASSLLEGGPGANVLTF; abundance: .; v_gene: TRBV28; d_gene: .; j_gene: TRBJ2-6
CDR3nt: TGTGCCAGCAGCTTAGCGGGAGTGGGGCAGTTCTTC; CDR3aa: CASSLAGVGQFF; abundance: once; v_gene: TRBV7-2; d_gene: .; j_gene: TRBJ2-1
CDR3nt: TGTGCCTGGACTAGCGGCCAAGAGACCCAGTACTTC; CDR3aa: CAWTSGQETQYF; abundance: .; v_gene: TRBV30; d_gene: TRBD2; j_gene: TRBJ2-5
CDR3nt: TGCAGTGTGTCGTACAATGAGCAGTTCTTC; CDR3aa: CSVSYNEQFF; abundance: .; v_gene: TRBV20-1; d_gene: .; j_gene: TRBJ2-1